This T cell receptor (beta chain) was identified during a study of cytomegalovirus exposure and HLA in healthy donors. The CDR3 loop spans 13 amino acids. Trimming took off 3 bases at V and 4 bases at J, with 9 bases between the two ends. Germline V gene lookup returns CDR1 LNHDA and CDR2 SQIVND (reference sequence). TCRdb's table, derived via immunoSEQ multiplex PCR, lists solely in-frame clones and lacks some. The sample has 55,000 to 65,000 clones, 85% to 95% seen once; the top ten hold approximately 6%. Sequencing was carried out using PBMCs. This chain links TRBV19 with TRBJ1-1, with a weak D call TRBD1 (6 bases). The clonotype originates from a woman younger than 30 in good health and CMV-seropositive. The CDR3 region is CASSMRGTTEAFF. CDR3 nucleotides: TGTGCCAGTAGTATGAGGGGGACCACTGAAGCTTTCTTT.